The source of this T cell receptor beta chain is a study of blood T cell repertoires in COVID-19. Study details: The United States, Italy and Spain provided the acute and convalescent COVID-19 samples.

As handled by the study authors: By means of reference gene primer amplification, nucleated cell counts were estimated. Libraries were prepared by immunoSEQ multiplex PCR; TCRdb keeps only in-frame clonotypes and omits some of them. Clone size and the V and J calls come from that table; the DNA yielded D and trimming. There are 45,000 to 70,000 clones in the sample; around four fifths occur only once, and roughly 13% lies in the top ten. Germline loops: CDR1 SQVTM, CDR2 ANQGSEA. This CDR3 contains 13 residues. The TCR sequence derives from a woman of 80 years or more with acute or convalescent COVID-19. The sample consisted of peripheral blood. The rearrangement joins TRBV29-1 to TRBJ1-2; D not resolved. The CDR3 bases are TGCTCGTTCTCTAAAGCAGGAACCTATGGCTACACCTTC. Translated: CSFSKAGTYGYTF.